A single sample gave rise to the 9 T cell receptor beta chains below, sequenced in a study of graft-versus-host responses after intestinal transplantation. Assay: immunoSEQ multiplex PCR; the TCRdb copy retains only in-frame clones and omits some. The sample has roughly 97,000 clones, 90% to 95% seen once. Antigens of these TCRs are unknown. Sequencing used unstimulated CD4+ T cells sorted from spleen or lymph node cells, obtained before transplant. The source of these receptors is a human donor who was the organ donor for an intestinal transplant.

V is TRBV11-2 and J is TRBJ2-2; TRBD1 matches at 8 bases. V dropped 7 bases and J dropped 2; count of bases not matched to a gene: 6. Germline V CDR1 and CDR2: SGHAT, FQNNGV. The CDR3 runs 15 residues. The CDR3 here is CASTRTGINTGELFF. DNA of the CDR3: TGTGCCAGCACTCGGACAGGGATAAACACCGGGGAGCTGTTTTTT.

CDR3 sequence: CASSYSSGGAGYEQYF. In DNA, the CDR3 is TGTGCCAGCAGTTACTCGAGTGGGGGGGCCGGCTACGAGCAGTACTTC. The chain joins TRBV6-6 to TRBJ2-7, with D perhaps matching TRBD2 (7 bases). V was pared by 0 bases and J by 3 bases, with 15 bases between. CDR3 size: 16 residues. Looked up from germline, CDR1 is MNHNY and CDR2 is SVGAGI (reference sequence).

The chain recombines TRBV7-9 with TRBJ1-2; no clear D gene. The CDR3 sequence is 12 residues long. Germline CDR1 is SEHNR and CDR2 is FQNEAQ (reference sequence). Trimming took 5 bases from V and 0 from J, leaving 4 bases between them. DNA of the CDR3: TGTGCCAGCAGCGCGACTAACTATGGCTACACCTTC. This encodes CASSATNYGYTF.

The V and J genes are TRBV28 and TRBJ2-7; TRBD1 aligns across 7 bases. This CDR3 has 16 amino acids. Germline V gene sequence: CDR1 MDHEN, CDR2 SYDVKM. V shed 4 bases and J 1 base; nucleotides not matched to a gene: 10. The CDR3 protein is CASSSRPGQPSYEQYF. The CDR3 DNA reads TGTGCCAGCAGTTCTCGACCGGGACAGCCGTCCTACGAGCAGTACTTC.

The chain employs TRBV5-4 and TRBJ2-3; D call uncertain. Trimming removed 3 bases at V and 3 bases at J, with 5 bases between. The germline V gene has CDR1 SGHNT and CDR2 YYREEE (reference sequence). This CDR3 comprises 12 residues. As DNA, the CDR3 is TGTGCCAGCAGCTCCCTGACAGATACGCAGTATTTT. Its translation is CASSSLTDTQYF. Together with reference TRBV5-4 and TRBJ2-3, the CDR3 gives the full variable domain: ETGVTQSPTHLIKTRGQQVTLRCSSQSGHNTVSWYQQALGQGPQFIFQYYREEENGRGNFPPRFSGLQFPNYSSELNVNALELDDSALYLCASSSLTDTQYFGPGTRLTVL.

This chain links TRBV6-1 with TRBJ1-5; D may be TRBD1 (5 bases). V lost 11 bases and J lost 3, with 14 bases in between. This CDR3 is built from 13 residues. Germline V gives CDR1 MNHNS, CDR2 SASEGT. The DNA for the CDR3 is TGTGCCCACGCGGGGACCTTCAATCAGCCCCAGCATTTT. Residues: CAHAGTFNQPQHF.

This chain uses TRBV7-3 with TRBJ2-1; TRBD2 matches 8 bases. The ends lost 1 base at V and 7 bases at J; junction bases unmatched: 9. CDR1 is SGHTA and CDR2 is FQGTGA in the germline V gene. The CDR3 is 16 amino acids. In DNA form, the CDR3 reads TGTGCCAGCAGCTTAAGTCCGGGACTAGACGAGAATGAGCAGTTCTTC. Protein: CASSLSPGLDENEQFF.

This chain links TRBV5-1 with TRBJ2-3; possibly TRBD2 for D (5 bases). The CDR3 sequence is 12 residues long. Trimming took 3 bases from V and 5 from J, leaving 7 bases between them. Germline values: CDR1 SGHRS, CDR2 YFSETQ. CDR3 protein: CASSSDLDTQYF. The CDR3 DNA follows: TGCGCCAGCAGCTCGGACTTAGATACGCAGTATTTT.

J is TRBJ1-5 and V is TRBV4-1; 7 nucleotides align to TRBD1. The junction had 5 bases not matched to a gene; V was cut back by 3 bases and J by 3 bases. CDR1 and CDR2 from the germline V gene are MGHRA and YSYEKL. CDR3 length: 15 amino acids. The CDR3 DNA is TGCGCCAGCAGCCATGCGGACAGGTTCAATCAGCCCCAGCATTTT. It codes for CASSHADRFNQPQHF.